This T cell receptor (beta chain) was identified during a study of tumor-infiltrating lymphocytes in oesophageal squamous cell carcinoma. Each CDR3 protein is one row after TCRdb ran MiXCR on the PCR reads. Seen here are under 20,000 distinct CDR3 sequences, roughly 40% observed once, and the top ten hold roughly 36%. This CDR3 spans 16 amino acids. CDR1 KGHDR and CDR2 SFDVKD come from the germline V gene. Trimming took 3 bases from V and 3 from J, leaving 15 bases between them. Many counts were recorded for this clonotype. The specimen was normal esophageal tissue next to the tumor. The chain joins TRBV24-1 to TRBJ2-3, with TRBD2 as a possible D gene (5 bases). The receptor comes from a female donor with esophageal squamous cell carcinoma. CDR3 loop: CATSDAGSGSTDTQYF. CDR3 bases: TGTGCCACCAGTGATGCCGGGTCGGGAAGTACAGATACGCAGTATTTT.